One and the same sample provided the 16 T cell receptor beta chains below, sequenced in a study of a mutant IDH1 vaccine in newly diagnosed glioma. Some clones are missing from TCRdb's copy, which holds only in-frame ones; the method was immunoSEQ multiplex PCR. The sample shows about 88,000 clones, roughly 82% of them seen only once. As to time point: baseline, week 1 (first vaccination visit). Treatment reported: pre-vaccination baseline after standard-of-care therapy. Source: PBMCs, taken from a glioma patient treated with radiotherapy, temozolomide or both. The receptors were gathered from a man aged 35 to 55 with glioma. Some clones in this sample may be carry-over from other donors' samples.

The CDR3 region is CASSSQGQGASQETQYF. For the CDR3, the DNA is TGTGCCAGCAGCTCGCAGGGGCAAGGAGCTAGTCAAGAGACCCAGTACTTC. This chain uses TRBV5-6 with TRBJ2-5; tentative D call: TRBD1 (6 bases). This CDR3 has 17 amino acids. V gave up 3 bases and J gave up 2 bases, with 20 bases separating them. Looked up from germline, CDR1 is SGHDT and CDR2 is YYEEEE.

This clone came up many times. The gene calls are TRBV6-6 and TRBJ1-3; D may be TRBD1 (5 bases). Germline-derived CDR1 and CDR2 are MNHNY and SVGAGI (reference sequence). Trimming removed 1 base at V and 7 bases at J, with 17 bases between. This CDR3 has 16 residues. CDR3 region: CASSYWGDLRGNTIYF. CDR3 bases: TGTGCCAGCAGTTACTGGGGGGACCTACGCGGGAACACCATATATTTT.

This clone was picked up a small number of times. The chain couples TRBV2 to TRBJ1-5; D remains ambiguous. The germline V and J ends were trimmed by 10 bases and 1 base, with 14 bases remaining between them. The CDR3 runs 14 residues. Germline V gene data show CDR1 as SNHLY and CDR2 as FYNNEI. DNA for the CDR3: TGTGCCACGTCCCCGGGGTTGAGCAATCAGCCCCAGCATTTT. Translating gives CATSPGLSNQPQHF.

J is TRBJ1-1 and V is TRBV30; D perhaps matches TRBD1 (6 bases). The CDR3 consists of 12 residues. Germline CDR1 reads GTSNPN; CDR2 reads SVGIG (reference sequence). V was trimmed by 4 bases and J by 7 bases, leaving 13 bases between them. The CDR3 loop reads CAWNKVGGEAFF. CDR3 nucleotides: TGTGCCTGGAATAAGGTAGGGGGTGAAGCTTTCTTT.

DNA of the CDR3: TGTGCCTGGGAGTGGGCCCAGCGGGGCGAGACCCAGTACTTC. Protein product: CAWEWAQRGETQYF. This rearrangement joins TRBV30 to TRBJ2-5; 7 bases match TRBD2. This CDR3 comprises 14 residues. V dropped 5 bases and J dropped 5; count of bases not matched to a gene: 11. CDR1 GTSNPN and CDR2 SVGIG come from the germline V gene (reference sequence).

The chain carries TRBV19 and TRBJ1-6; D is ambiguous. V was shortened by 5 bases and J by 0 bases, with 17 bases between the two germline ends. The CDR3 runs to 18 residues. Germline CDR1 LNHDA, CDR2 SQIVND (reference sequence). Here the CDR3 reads CASSPSIWQDSYNSPLHF. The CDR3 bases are TGTGCCAGTAGTCCGTCGATTTGGCAAGACTCCTATAATTCACCCCTCCACTTT.

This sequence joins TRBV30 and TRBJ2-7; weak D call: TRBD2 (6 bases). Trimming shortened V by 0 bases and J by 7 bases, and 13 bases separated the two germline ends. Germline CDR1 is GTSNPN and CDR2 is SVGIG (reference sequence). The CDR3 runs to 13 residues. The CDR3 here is CAWSVVRGGEQYF. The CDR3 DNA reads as TGTGCCTGGAGTGTCGTCCGTGGGGGGGAGCAGTACTTC.

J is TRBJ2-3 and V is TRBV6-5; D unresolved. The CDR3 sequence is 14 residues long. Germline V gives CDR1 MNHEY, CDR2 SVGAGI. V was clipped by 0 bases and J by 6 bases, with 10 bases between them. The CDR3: CASSYSNSLDTQYF. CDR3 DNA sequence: TGTGCCAGCAGTTACTCGAATAGTCTGGATACGCAGTATTTT.

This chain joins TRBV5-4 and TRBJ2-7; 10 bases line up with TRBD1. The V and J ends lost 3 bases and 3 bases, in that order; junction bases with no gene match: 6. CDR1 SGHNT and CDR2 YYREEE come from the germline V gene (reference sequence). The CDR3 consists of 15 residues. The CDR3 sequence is CASSWTGGGIYEQYF. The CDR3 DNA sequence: TGTGCCAGCAGCTGGACAGGGGGGGGAATCTACGAGCAGTACTTC.

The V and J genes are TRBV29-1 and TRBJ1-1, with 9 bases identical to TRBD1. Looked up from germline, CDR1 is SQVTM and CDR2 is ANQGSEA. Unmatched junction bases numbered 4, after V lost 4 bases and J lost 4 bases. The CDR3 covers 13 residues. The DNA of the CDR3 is TGCAGCGTTGGGGGACAGGGCAGCACTGAAGCTTTCTTT. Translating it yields CSVGGQGSTEAFF.

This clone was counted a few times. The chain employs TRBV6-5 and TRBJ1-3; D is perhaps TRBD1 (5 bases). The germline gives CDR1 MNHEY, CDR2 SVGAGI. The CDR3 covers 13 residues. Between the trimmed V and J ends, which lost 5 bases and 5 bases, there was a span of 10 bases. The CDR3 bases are TGTGCCAGCAGTGCGCAGGGAAGAAACACCATATATTTT. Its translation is CASSAQGRNTIYF.

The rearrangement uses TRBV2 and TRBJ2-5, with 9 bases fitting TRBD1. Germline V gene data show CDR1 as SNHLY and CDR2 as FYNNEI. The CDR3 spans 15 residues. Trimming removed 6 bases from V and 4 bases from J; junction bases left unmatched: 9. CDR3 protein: CASSLNWDRAETQYF. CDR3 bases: TGTGCCAGCAGCCTAAACTGGGACAGGGCAGAGACCCAGTACTTC. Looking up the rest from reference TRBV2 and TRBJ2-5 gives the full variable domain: EPEVTQTPSHQVTQMGQEVILRCVPISNHLYFYWYRQILGQKVEFLVSFYNNEISEKSEIFDDQFSVERPDGSNFTLKIRSTKLEDSAMYFCASSLNWDRAETQYFGPGTRLLVL.

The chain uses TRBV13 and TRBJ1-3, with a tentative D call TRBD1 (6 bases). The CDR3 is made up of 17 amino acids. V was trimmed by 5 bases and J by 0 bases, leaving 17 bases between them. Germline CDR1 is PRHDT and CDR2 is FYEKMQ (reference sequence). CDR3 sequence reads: CASSPSRGGRSGNTIYF. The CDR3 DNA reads TGTGCCAGCAGCCCTAGTCGGGGGGGCCGCTCTGGAAACACCATATATTTT.

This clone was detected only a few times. Here the CDR3 reads CAYRDRVAGELFF. CDR3 bases: TGTGCCTACCGGGACAGGGTCGCCGGGGAGCTGTTTTTT. This chain uses TRBV19 with TRBJ2-2; 9 bases are shared with TRBD1. This CDR3 region has 13 residues. J was trimmed by 6 bases and V by 11 bases; bases with no gene match: 7. Germline V gene lookup returns CDR1 LNHDA and CDR2 SQIVND (reference sequence).

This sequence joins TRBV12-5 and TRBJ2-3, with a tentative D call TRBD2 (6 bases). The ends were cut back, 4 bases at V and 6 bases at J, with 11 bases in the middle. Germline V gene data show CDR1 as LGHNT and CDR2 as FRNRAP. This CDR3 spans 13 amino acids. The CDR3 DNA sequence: TGTGCTAGTGGTTGGGGGGAGGCCGATACGCAGTATTTT. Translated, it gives CASGWGEADTQYF.

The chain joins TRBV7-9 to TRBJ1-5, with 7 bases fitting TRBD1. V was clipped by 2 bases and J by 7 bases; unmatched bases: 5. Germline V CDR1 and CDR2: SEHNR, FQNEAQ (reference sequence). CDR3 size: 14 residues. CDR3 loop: CASSLKGAGQPQHF. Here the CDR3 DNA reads TGTGCCAGCAGCTTAAAGGGGGCTGGGCAGCCCCAGCATTTT.